A selection of T cell receptor beta chains follows, all from one sample in a study of shared clonotypes between healthy human individuals. TCRdb's copy holds only in-frame clones and misses some; the assay was immunoSEQ multiplex PCR. The sample shows about 2.5 million clones, approximately 90% of them seen only once. Sequencing was done on a sample of naive CD4+ T cells from PBMCs. All receptors come from a man in his late teens or twenties in good health. Some clones in this sample may be carry-over from other donors' samples. CDR3s include the opening cysteine and the closing phenylalanine or tryptophan. Each record gives: clone size, V gene, D gene, J gene, CDR3 protein, CDR3 DNA. The D gene is left open where the match is weak. Clone size appears in some rows only: once, few, many, or a class for an expanded clone.

clone_size: -
v_call: TRBV28
d_call: TRBD1
j_call: TRBJ1-1
cdr3_aa: CASSSPLGQGIFEAFF
cdr3_nt: TGTGCCAGCAGCTCCCCTCTGGGACAGGGGATTTTTGAAGCTTTCTTT

clone_size: -
v_call: TRBV7-9
d_call: TRBD2
j_call: TRBJ2-4
cdr3_aa: CASSKQRGTSGSYGIQYF
cdr3_nt: TGTGCCAGCAGCAAGCAGAGGGGGACTAGCGGGAGTTATGGCATTCAGTACTTC

clone_size: -
v_call: TRBV5-4
d_call: -
j_call: TRBJ2-3
cdr3_aa: CASRPGALTDTQYF
cdr3_nt: TGTGCCAGCAGACCGGGGGCGCTCACAGATACGCAGTATTTT

clone_size: -
v_call: TRBV28
d_call: -
j_call: TRBJ2-5
cdr3_aa: CASSLYGEETQYF
cdr3_nt: TGTGCCAGCAGTTTATACGGGGAAGAGACCCAGTACTTC

clone_size: once
v_call: TRBV28
d_call: -
j_call: TRBJ1-5
cdr3_aa: CASSPWTRDQPQHF
cdr3_nt: TGTGCCAGCAGCCCTTGGACAAGGGATCAGCCCCAGCATTTT

clone_size: -
v_call: TRBV2
d_call: -
j_call: TRBJ2-2
cdr3_aa: CASRLLTDGELFF
cdr3_nt: TGTGCCAGTCGACTACTTACGGACGGGGAGCTGTTTTTT

clone_size: -
v_call: TRBV7-8
d_call: TRBD1
j_call: TRBJ1-1
cdr3_aa: CASSLGQGGEAFF
cdr3_nt: TGTGCCAGCAGCTTAGGTCAGGGGGGTGAAGCTTTCTTT

clone_size: once
v_call: TRBV15
d_call: -
j_call: TRBJ2-3
cdr3_aa: CATSRALADTQYF
cdr3_nt: TGTGCCACCAGCAGAGCCCTGGCAGATACGCAGTATTTT

clone_size: -
v_call: TRBV6-6
d_call: TRBD1
j_call: TRBJ1-4
cdr3_aa: CASRHRQGRLNEKLFF
cdr3_nt: TGTGCCAGCAGACATAGACAGGGCCGGCTTAATGAAAAACTGTTTTTT

clone_size: -
v_call: TRBV2
d_call: -
j_call: TRBJ2-7
cdr3_aa: CASSDLPIGEQYF
cdr3_nt: TGTGCCAGCAGTGACTTGCCCATAGGAGAGCAGTACTTC

clone_size: -
v_call: TRBV7-8
d_call: -
j_call: TRBJ1-4
cdr3_aa: CASSLGRGDEKLFF
cdr3_nt: TGTGCCAGCAGCTTAGGGAGGGGGGATGAAAAACTGTTTTTT